Presented here are 21 T cell receptor beta chains from one specimen sequenced in a study of regulatory T cells in long-lasting Graves disease (dated by TCRdb to the early 2020s). The sample's time point, from its label and the paper: newly diagnosed GD, antithyroid drugs for less than 3 months. For both TCR sequencing and RNA sequencing, RNA was extracted from PBMCs in TRIzol. Library preparation used multiplex PCR. TCRdb lists the instrument as Illumina HiSeq 4000. CDR3 regions were amplified by Arm-PCR with iRepertoire HTBI primers to construct TCR beta libraries. TCRdb passed the public sequencing reads through fastp at Q25 and MiXCR, retaining productive beta sequences. Duplicate CDR3 protein sequences are folded into a single record with the most common DNA and genes. The sample table holds approximately 480,000 distinct CDR3 sequences, of which under 20% were seen once. Clones ranked in the top ten supply less than 15% of the sample.

These data were also reused for a study on T cells in Graves' hyperthyroidism and ophthalmopathy.

Material: peripheral blood mononuclear cells (PBMCs), obtained at new diagnosis, from a patient treated with antithyroid drugs. The receptors stem from a man aged 40-55 years with Graves disease. Donor details come from another sample of the same person, matched by shared clones.

This clonotype was counted a few times. The V call is TRBV29-1, the J call TRBJ2-2, with D tentatively TRBD1 (5 bases). The V gene lost 4 bases and the J gene lost 0 bases, with 9 bases spanning the gap. Germline V lookup: CDR1 SQVTM, CDR2 ANQGSEA. This CDR3 comprises 14 residues. The CDR3 nucleotides are TGCAGCGTTGTCCTACAGGCGAACACCGGGGAGCTGTTTTTT. It is translated as CSVVLQANTGELFF.

This clonotype was seen repeatedly, ten times or more. The rearrangement uses TRBV20-1 and TRBJ2-5; TRBD2 might be the D (7 bases). The CDR3 has 13 residues. Germline V gene sequence: CDR1 DFQATT, CDR2 SNEGSKA (reference sequence). Trimming pared 5 bases from V and 5 bases from J, leaving 15 bases between. The CDR3 region has the DNA TGCAGTGCTGGTCCGGGGGGCGACGAGACCCAGTACTTC. Translating gives CSAGPGGDETQYF.

A single count supports this clonotype. Just one base apart from a much larger clone, this may be a read error. This chain joins TRBV5-1 and TRBJ2-3, with D maybe TRBD1 (6 bases). The end of the DNA fits TRBJ2-1 better, so the J call may be wrong. The CDR3 extends over 14 amino acids. The germline CDR1 and CDR2 sequences are SGHRS and YFSETQ. The CDR3 DNA sequence: TGCGCCAGCAGCTTGGACAGGGTCGCCTCCGAGCAGTTCTTC. Protein product: CASSLDRVASEQFF.

This chain links TRBV20-1 with TRBJ2-7, with D tentatively TRBD2 (5 bases). Germline V gives CDR1 DFQATT, CDR2 SNEGSKA (reference sequence). Trimming shortened V by 5 bases and J by 0 bases, and 14 bases separated the two germline ends. The length of the CDR3 is 14 residues. The CDR3 loop is CSAPMRLFSYEQYF. In DNA form, the CDR3 reads TGCAGTGCTCCCATGAGACTATTCTCCTACGAGCAGTACTTC.

The table lists this clonotype with a few counts. The gene calls are TRBV27 and TRBJ1-1; 8 nucleotides line up with TRBD1. The CDR3 runs to 13 residues. The germline V gene has CDR1 MNHEY and CDR2 SMNVEV (reference sequence). J lost 7 bases, V lost 5 bases, and 6 bases had no gene match. In nucleotides, the CDR3 is TGTGCCAGCAGTCGCAGGGGGCTTGGTGAAGCTTTCTTT. Its protein is CASSRRGLGEAFF.

Remarks on this clonotype: A read error may be the cause here, since a much bigger clone is one base away. This chain links TRBV7-9 with TRBJ2-5; TRBD1 matches at 10 bases. Germline CDR1 reads SEHNR; CDR2 reads FQNEAQ (reference sequence). There are 16 residues in the CDR3. DNA for the CDR3: TGTGCCAGCAGCGCCCGGGACAGGGGACTTCAAGAGGCCCAGTACTTC. Translation: CASSARDRGLQEAQYF.

In this sample, this clonotype turned up many times. The rearrangement uses TRBV6-2 or TRBV6-3 and TRBJ2-1, with 7 bases aligning to TRBD2. Germline V lookup: CDR1 MNHEY, CDR2 SVGEGT. Losses at the gene ends were 1 base for V and 5 bases for J; bases not matched to a gene: 8. The CDR3 length is 16 residues. This CDR3 is CASSYFEAGLNNEQFF. CDR3 sequence (DNA): TGTGCCAGCAGTTACTTCGAAGCGGGACTCAACAATGAGCAGTTCTTC.

A few counts support this clonotype. J is TRBJ2-1 and V is TRBV5-6; 11 nucleotides align to TRBD1. Per the germline V gene, CDR1 is SGHDT and CDR2 is YYEEEE. The CDR3 is made up of 16 amino acids. V dropped 3 bases and J dropped 2; count of bases not matched to a gene: 4. This chain's CDR3 is CASSSPGQGAYNEQFF. DNA for the CDR3: TGTGCCAGCAGCTCTCCGGGACAGGGGGCCTACAATGAGCAGTTCTTC.

This clonotype was found many times. This chain connects TRBV12-3 or TRBV12-4 to TRBJ1-4, with D uncertain. Trimming left V 3 bases short and J 8 bases short, with 16 bases between. This CDR3 has 15 residues. In DNA, the CDR3 is TGTGCCAGCAGTTTCTCAGGAGTTGAGCGGGAAAAACTGTTTTTT. As protein: CASSFSGVEREKLFF.

This clonotype was counted a few times. J is TRBJ2-7 and V is TRBV28; a weak D match, TRBD2 (5 bases). From germline, CDR1 is MDHEN and CDR2 SYDVKM. This CDR3 comprises 16 residues. The ends were cut back, 0 bases at V and 2 bases at J, with 14 bases in the middle. For the CDR3, the DNA is TGTGCCAGCAGTTTATGGGCGGCTAGCCAGACCTACGAGCAGTACTTC. It codes for CASSLWAASQTYEQYF.

The CDR3 loop is CASSYGGSREKLFF. CDR3 sequence (DNA): TGTGCCAGCAGTTACGGTGGCAGTAGGGAAAAACTGTTTTTT. The V gene is TRBV6-5, the J gene TRBJ1-4; D gene unclear. The V gene's germline CDR1 is MNHEY and CDR2 SVGAGI. Trimming pared 2 bases from V and 8 bases from J, leaving 12 bases between. The CDR3 is made up of 14 amino acids.

The sample holds many counts of this clonotype. The chain recombines TRBV28 with TRBJ1-3, with TRBD1 identical over 7 bases. CDR1 MDHEN and CDR2 SYDVKM come from the germline V gene. The CDR3 runs to 13 residues. Trimming cost V 7 bases and J 5 bases; bases outside gene matches: 5. CDR3 DNA: TGTGCCAGCACCGACAGGGATAGAAACACCATATATTTT. Its protein is CASTDRDRNTIYF.

This clonotype has only a few counts. This rearrangement joins TRBV12-3 or TRBV12-4 to TRBJ2-1, with D unresolved. V was shortened by 3 bases and J by 8 bases, with 5 bases between the two germline ends. The CDR3 has 11 residues. The DNA of the CDR3 is TGTGCCAGCAGTTTTGTGCATGAGCAGTTCTTC. Translated: CASSFVHEQFF.

The genes are TRBV9 and TRBJ1-3; D unresolved. The CDR3 contains 13 residues. Germline V CDR1 and CDR2: SGDLS, YYNGEE. V dropped 7 bases and J dropped 0 bases, with 8 bases sitting between them. CDR3 protein: CASRPDSGNTIYF. In DNA, the CDR3 is TGTGCCAGCCGACCGGACTCTGGAAACACCATATATTTT.

V and J are TRBV2 and TRBJ2-1, with TRBD1 identical over 10 bases. Germline V gene sequence: CDR1 SNHLY, CDR2 FYNNEI. J gave up 3 bases and V 7 bases, and 3 bases lay outside the gene matches. This CDR3 has 14 residues. The CDR3 here is CASKGQGHYNEQFF. The CDR3 region has the DNA TGTGCCAGCAAGGGACAGGGGCACTACAATGAGCAGTTCTTC.

This clonotype was detected only a few times. The chain joins TRBV7-9 to TRBJ2-3, with TRBD1 identical over 7 bases. The germline gives CDR1 SEHNR, CDR2 FQNEAQ (reference sequence). CDR3 size: 15 residues. Trimming cost V 7 bases and J 0 bases; bases outside gene matches: 7. The CDR3 region has the DNA TGTGCCAGCACAAGGACAGGAAGTAGCACAGATACGCAGTATTTT. Its translation: CASTRTGSSTDTQYF.

This clonotype was detected many times. This rearrangement joins TRBV20-1 to TRBJ2-3; TRBD2 matches at 12 bases. Germline loops: CDR1 DFQATT, CDR2 SNEGSKA (reference sequence). The CDR3 loop spans 16 amino acids. Unmatched junction bases numbered 9, after V lost 6 bases and J lost 2 bases. Here the CDR3 reads CSAPSSGRGLTDTQYF. The CDR3 DNA follows: TGCAGTGCCCCCTCTAGCGGGAGGGGACTCACAGATACGCAGTATTTT.

This clonotype was detected many times. J is TRBJ2-1 and V is TRBV27, with 7 bases matching TRBD1. The ends lost 7 bases at V and 4 bases at J; junction bases unmatched: 7. Germline CDR1 MNHEY, CDR2 SMNVEV (reference sequence). There are 14 residues in the CDR3. The DNA of the CDR3 is TGTGCCAGCAAGAGGACAGGAGGATACAATGAGCAGTTCTTC. It is translated as CASKRTGGYNEQFF.

This chain uses TRBV2 with TRBJ2-5; 9 nucleotides align to TRBD2. V lost 4 bases to trimming and J lost 1 base; unmatched junction nucleotides: 7. Germline values: CDR1 SNHLY, CDR2 FYNNEI. This CDR3 contains 16 residues. This chain's CDR3 is CASSAGAAGGQETQYF. The CDR3 DNA reads as TGTGCCAGCAGTGCGGGGGCAGCGGGAGGCCAAGAGACCCAGTACTTC.

This chain links TRBV5-1 with TRBJ2-1, with TRBD2 matching 11 bases. CDR1 is SGHRS, CDR2 YFSETQ, per germline. This CDR3 has 17 residues. V lost 5 bases, J lost 1 base, and 8 bases stayed unmatched. As DNA, the CDR3 is TGCGCCAGCAGATCGCTAGCGGGAGGTCTATCCTACAATGAGCAGTTCTTC. Protein product: CASRSLAGGLSYNEQFF.

Many counts were recorded for this clonotype. The chain has TRBV6-1 and TRBJ2-3; the match to TRBD2 covers 10 bases. The J segment lost 5 bases and the V segment lost 7 bases, leaving 12 bases of the junction unmatched. The CDR3 sequence is 16 residues long. Looked up from germline, CDR1 is MNHNS and CDR2 is SASEGT. DNA for the CDR3: TGTGCCAGCACCCGGCGGCTAGCGGGAGCCAGAGATACGCAGTATTTT. Translating gives CASTRRLAGARDTQYF.